Each of the 11 T cell receptor beta chains below was sequenced from the same sample in a study of cytomegalovirus exposure and HLA in healthy donors. Vbeta (60) and Jbeta (13) primers were used in the PCR. Generated by immunoSEQ multiplex PCR, the TCRdb table keeps only in-frame clones and is missing some. Here the sample spans 150,000 to 200,000 clones, about three quarters being singletons. The source material was PBMCs. Receptors were obtained from a man between 18 and 35 years old in good health and CMV-seropositive.

V gene TRBV18 combines with J gene TRBJ1-4; 9 nucleotides line up with TRBD1. The CDR3 spans 13 residues. Trimming took 8 bases from V and 8 from J; bases not matched to a gene: 6. Germline CDR1 is KGHSH and CDR2 is LQKENI. The CDR3 is CASTKDRGEKLFF. The CDR3 DNA sequence: TGTGCCAGCACCAAAGACAGGGGGGAAAAACTGTTTTTT.

The rearrangement uses TRBV5-1 and TRBJ1-5; no firm D call. CDR3 length: 13 residues. CDR1 and CDR2 from the germline V gene are SGHRS and YFSETQ. V gave up 0 bases and J gave up 4 bases, with 5 bases separating them. The CDR3 DNA reads as TGCGCCAGCAGCTTGGGTTCAAATCAGCCCCAGCATTTT. The encoded protein is CASSLGSNQPQHF.

V usage is TRBV7-2 and J usage is TRBJ2-7; TRBD2 agrees at 9 bases. V lost 5 bases to trimming and J lost 4 bases; unmatched junction nucleotides: 3. Germline CDR1 and CDR2: SGHTA and FQGNSA. The CDR3 spans 13 residues. CDR3 amino acids: CASSPTSGYEQYV. CDR3 nucleotides: TGTGCCAGCAGCCCCACTAGCGGGTACGAGCAGTACGTC.

This clone has a count of ten or more. The J gene is TRBJ1-6, the V gene TRBV19; D may be TRBD1 (6 bases). CDR3 length equals 13 residues. Per the germline V gene, CDR1 is LNHDA and CDR2 is SQIVND (reference sequence). V dropped 7 bases and J dropped 6 bases, with 10 bases sitting between them. CDR3 DNA sequence: TGTGCCAGTAAAGGGGACATTAATTCACCCCTCCACTTT. It translates to CASKGDINSPLHF.

V usage is TRBV18 and J usage is TRBJ1-4, with 8 bases that match TRBD1. Germline values: CDR1 KGHSH, CDR2 LQKENI. This CDR3 spans 15 amino acids. The V and J ends lost 3 bases and 8 bases, in that order; junction bases with no gene match: 8. This CDR3 is CASSPRQGSGEKLFF. The CDR3 bases are TGTGCCAGCTCACCCCGACAGGGGTCGGGGGAAAAACTGTTTTTT.

V is TRBV2 and J is TRBJ1-3; possible D gene TRBD1, 6 bases. CDR1 is SNHLY, CDR2 FYNNEI, per germline. V lost 7 bases, J lost 4 bases, and 11 bases lay in between. This CDR3 has 13 residues. CDR3 residues: CASIRGTGNTIYF. CDR3 sequence (DNA): TGTGCCAGCATCAGGGGAACAGGAAACACCATATATTTT.

The chain is built from TRBV2 and TRBJ2-5, with 9 bases aligning to TRBD1. The CDR3 consists of 14 residues. CDR1 SNHLY and CDR2 FYNNEI come from the germline V gene. Losses at the gene ends were 6 bases for V and 5 bases for J; bases not matched to a gene: 7. For the CDR3, the DNA is TGTGCCAGCAGGAGGGACAGGGACGCGGAGACCCAGTACTTC. Encoded protein: CASRRDRDAETQYF.

The rearrangement uses TRBV2 and TRBJ1-1, with D perhaps matching TRBD1 (6 bases). V lost 7 bases, J lost 2 bases, and 20 bases lay in between. This CDR3 has 16 residues. Germline V lookup: CDR1 SNHLY, CDR2 FYNNEI. As DNA, the CDR3 is TGTGCCAGCAAGGGTTCGGGGACATCCTTCAACACTGAAGCTTTCTTT. Its translation: CASKGSGTSFNTEAFF.

The V and J genes are TRBV7-9 and TRBJ2-2; 8 nucleotides align to TRBD2. CDR1 and CDR2 (germline): SEHNR, FQNEAQ (reference sequence). CDR3 size: 16 residues. J lost 3 bases, V lost 1 base, and 4 bases had no gene match. CDR3: CASSLEVAGYTGELFF. CDR3 in DNA: TGTGCCAGCAGCTTAGAGGTAGCGGGGTACACCGGGGAGCTGTTTTTT. The full variable domain, its missing parts supplied by reference TRBV7-9 and TRBJ2-2, is DTGVSQNPRHKITKRGQNVTFRCDPISEHNRLYWYRQTLGQGPEFLTYFQNEAQLEKSRLLSDRFSAERPKGSFSTLEIQRTEQGDSAMYLCASSLEVAGYTGELFFGEGSRLTVL.

This clone was seen a handful of times. The rearrangement uses TRBV9 and TRBJ2-5, with 9 nucleotides matching TRBD2. Losses at the gene ends were 3 bases for V and 5 bases for J; bases not matched to a gene: 5. The length of the CDR3 is 14 residues. The germline V gene has CDR1 SGDLS and CDR2 YYNGEE. DNA of the CDR3: TGTGCCAGCAGCGGCGGGGGGGGACGGGAGACCCAGTACTTC. Amino acid sequence: CASSGGGGRETQYF. The whole variable domain, remainder taken from reference TRBV9 and TRBJ2-5, is DSGVTQTPKHLITATGQRVTLRCSPRSGDLSVYWYQQSLDQGLQFLIQYYNGEERAKGNILERFSAQQFPDLHSELNLSSLELGDSALYFCASSGGGGRETQYFGPGTRLLVL.

The genes are TRBV19 and TRBJ1-1; D gene ambiguous. Germline V gene data show CDR1 as LNHDA and CDR2 as SQIVND (reference sequence). The CDR3 extends over 13 amino acids. V lost 2 bases to trimming and J lost 3 bases, with 7 bases between them. This CDR3 reads CASSIYGYTEAFF. For the CDR3, the DNA is TGTGCCAGTAGTATATACGGTTACACTGAAGCTTTCTTT.